This TCR beta chain was sequenced for a study of T-cell memory formation after mild COVID-19. General observations from the study: The second-wave clones peaking on day 37 were not confirmed as SARS-CoV-2-specific. Clones that contracted from day 15 to 85 had balanced CD4/CD8; later expanders were CD4+ biased.

This clonotype was seen a few times. The target antigen is unknown. From 5'RACE with constant-segment primers came TCR alpha and TCR beta cDNA libraries that carried sample barcodes and UMIs. In TCRdb, the 5' RACE reads were re-called with MiXCR into one record per CDR3 protein. Found here are 100,000 to 150,000 distinct CDR3 sequences, 17% of them singletons; the top ten hold 5% to 5.5%. Germline V gene lookup returns CDR1 SGHRS and CDR2 YFSETQ. The CDR3 is made up of 16 amino acids. V lost 0 bases and J lost 7, with 16 bases in between. J is TRBJ1-4 and V is TRBV5-1; D is perhaps TRBD1 (5 bases). The TCR sequence derives from a man between 18 and 35 years old who had mild COVID-19 (a few samples of this study predate the infection). Cell type and time point are not known. Sequenced: PBMCs or a T cell subset sorted from them (not recorded which). CDR3 in DNA: TGCGCCAGCAGCTTGGGACGGGGGAATGTAGGTGAAAAACTGTTTTTT. It is translated as CASSLGRGNVGEKLFF.